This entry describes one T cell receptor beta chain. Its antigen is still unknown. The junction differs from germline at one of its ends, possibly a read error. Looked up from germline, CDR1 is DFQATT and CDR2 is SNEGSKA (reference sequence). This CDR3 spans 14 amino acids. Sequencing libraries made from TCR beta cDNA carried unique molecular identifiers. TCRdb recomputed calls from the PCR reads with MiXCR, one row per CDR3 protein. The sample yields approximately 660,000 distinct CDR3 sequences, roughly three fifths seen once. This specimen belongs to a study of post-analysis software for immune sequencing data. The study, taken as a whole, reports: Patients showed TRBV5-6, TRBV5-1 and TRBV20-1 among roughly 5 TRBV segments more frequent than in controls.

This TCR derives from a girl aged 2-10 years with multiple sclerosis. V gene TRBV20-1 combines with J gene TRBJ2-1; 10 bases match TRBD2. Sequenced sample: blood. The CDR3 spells CSATSGLANNEQFF. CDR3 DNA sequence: TGCAGCGCTACCTCGGGACTAGCGAACAATGAGCAGTTCTTC.